The text below deals with one T cell receptor beta chain. The antigen is unknown. This CDR3 region has 14 residues. V lost 10 bases and J 7 bases, leaving 20 bases between the germline ends. Via MiXCR, TCRdb re-called the RT-PCR reads, giving one row per CDR3 protein. The repertoire holds 540,000 or so distinct CDR3 sequences, with 10% to 15% as singletons. This sample was taken from a study of response to subunit inactivated influenza vaccine. Study-wide points: After each seasonal influenza vaccination, few new T cells are recruited, the authors suggested.

The sequence was collected from a man aged 45-60 years who received an inactivated influenza vaccine. The chain recombines TRBV12-3 or TRBV12-4 with TRBJ2-1, with D possibly being TRBD1 or TRBD2 (5 bases each). Sequencing was performed on PBMCs from blood, taken roughly 6 weeks after vaccination. Written as DNA, the CDR3 is TGTGCCAACAGGAGGATTCGGGGAAAGAATGAGCAGTTCTTC. It yields the protein CANRRIRGKNEQFF.